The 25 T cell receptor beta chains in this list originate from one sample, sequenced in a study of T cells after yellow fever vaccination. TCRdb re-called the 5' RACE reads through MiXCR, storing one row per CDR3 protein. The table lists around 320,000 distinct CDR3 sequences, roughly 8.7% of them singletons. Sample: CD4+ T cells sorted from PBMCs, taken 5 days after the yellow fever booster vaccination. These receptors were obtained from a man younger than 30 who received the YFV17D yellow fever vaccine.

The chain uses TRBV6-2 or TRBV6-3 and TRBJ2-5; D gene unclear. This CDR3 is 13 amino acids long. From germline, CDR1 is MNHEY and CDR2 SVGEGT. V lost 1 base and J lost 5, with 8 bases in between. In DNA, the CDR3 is TGTGCCAGCAGTTACTGGCAGAGCGAGACCCAGTACTTC. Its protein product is CASSYWQSETQYF.

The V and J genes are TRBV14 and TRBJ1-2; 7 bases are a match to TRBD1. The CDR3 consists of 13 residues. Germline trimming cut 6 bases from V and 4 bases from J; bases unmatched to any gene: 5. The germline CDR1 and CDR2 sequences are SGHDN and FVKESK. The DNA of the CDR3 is TGTGCCAGCAGTCCACAGGGGCTCTATGGCTACACCTTC. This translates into CASSPQGLYGYTF.

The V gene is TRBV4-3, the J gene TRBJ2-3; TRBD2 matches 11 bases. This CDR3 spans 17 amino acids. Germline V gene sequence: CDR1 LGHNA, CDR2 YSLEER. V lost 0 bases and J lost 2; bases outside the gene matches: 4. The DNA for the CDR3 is TGCGCCAGCAGCCAAGAGTCGGGACTAGCGGCCACAGATACGCAGTATTTT. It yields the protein CASSQESGLAATDTQYF.

As DNA, the CDR3 is TGTGCCACCAGTGATGGGGGCAGGGGTGGCACCGGGGAGCTGTTTTTT. Its translation is CATSDGGRGGTGELFF. This rearrangement joins TRBV24-1 to TRBJ2-2; maybe TRBD1 (6 bases). V shed 3 bases and J shed 4 bases, with 14 bases lying between them. The CDR3 covers 16 residues. CDR1 and CDR2 (germline): KGHDR, SFDVKD.

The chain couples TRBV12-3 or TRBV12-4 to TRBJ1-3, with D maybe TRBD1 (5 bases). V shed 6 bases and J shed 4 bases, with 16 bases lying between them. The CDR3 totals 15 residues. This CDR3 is CASSPAGEGGNTIYF. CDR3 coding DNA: TGTGCCAGCAGCCCCGCTGGGGAGGGGGGAAACACCATATATTTT.

For the CDR3, the DNA is TGTGCCAGCAGCTTAGGTGGACACTACGAGCAGTACTTC. Protein product: CASSLGGHYEQYF. The chain joins TRBV7-9 to TRBJ2-7, with TRBD1 as a possible D gene (5 bases). The V and J ends lost 1 base and 3 bases respectively, with 7 bases between them. This CDR3 has 13 amino acids. The germline gives CDR1 SEHNR, CDR2 FQNEAQ (reference sequence).

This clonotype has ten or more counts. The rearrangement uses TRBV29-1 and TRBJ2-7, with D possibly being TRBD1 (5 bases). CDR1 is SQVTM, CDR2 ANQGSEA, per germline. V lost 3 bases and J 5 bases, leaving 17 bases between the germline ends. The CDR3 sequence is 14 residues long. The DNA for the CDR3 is TGCAGCGTTGATTCGGTCCAGGGCGGCAACGAGCAGTACTTC. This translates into CSVDSVQGGNEQYF.

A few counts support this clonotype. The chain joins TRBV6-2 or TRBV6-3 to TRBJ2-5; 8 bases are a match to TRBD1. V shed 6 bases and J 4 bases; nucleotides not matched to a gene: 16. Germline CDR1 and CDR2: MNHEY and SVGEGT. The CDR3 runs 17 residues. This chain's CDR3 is CASSTPGQGSTGETQYF. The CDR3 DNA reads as TGTGCCAGCAGCACTCCCGGACAGGGTTCAACCGGAGAGACCCAGTACTTC.

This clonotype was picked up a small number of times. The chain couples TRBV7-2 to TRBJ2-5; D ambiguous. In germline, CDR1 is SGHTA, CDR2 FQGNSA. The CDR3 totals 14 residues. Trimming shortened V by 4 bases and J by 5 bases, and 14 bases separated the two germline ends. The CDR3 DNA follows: TGTGCCAGCAGCTCACGTAGGGATGGGGAGACCCAGTACTTC. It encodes CASSSRRDGETQYF.

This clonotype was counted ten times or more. Here the CDR3 DNA reads TGTGCCAGCAGTTTATATGGTCGGCAGGGGGGGGCCGGCCCCCAAGAGACCCAGTACTTC. Protein product: CASSLYGRQGGAGPQETQYF. The chain employs TRBV28 and TRBJ2-5; D could derive from TRBD1 or TRBD2 (7 bases each). In germline, CDR1 is MDHEN, CDR2 SYDVKM. CDR3 length: 20 amino acids. V was shortened by 1 base and J by 1 base, with 25 bases between the two germline ends.

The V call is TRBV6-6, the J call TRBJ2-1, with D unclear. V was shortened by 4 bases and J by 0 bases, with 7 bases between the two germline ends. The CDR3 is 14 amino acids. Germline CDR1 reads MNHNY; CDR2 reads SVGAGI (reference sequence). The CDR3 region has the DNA TGTGCCAGCAGTTCGTCTAGCTCCTACAATGAGCAGTTCTTC. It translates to CASSSSSSYNEQFF.

The CDR3 reads CAISESNADTQYF. The CDR3 coding sequence is TGTGCCATCAGTGAGTCTAACGCAGATACGCAGTATTTT. The chain joins TRBV10-3 to TRBJ2-3; the D is unclear. Germline values: CDR1 ENHRY, CDR2 SYGVKD. The CDR3 contains 13 residues. Trimming cost V 0 bases and J 4 bases, with 5 bases left between them.

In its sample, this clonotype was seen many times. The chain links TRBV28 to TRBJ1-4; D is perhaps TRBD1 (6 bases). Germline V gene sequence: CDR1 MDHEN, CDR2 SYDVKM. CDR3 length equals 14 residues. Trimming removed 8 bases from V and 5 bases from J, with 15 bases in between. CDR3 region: CASSGGGTNEKLFF. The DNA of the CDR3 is TGTGCCAGCTCCGGGGGGGGCACCAATGAAAAACTGTTTTTT.

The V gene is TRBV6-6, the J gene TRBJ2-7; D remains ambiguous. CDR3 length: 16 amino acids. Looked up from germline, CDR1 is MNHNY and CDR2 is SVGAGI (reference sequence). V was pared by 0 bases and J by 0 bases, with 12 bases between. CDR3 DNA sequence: TGTGCCAGCAGTTACTCGACAACCCTGAGCTCCTACGAGCAGTACGTC. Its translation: CASSYSTTLSSYEQYV.

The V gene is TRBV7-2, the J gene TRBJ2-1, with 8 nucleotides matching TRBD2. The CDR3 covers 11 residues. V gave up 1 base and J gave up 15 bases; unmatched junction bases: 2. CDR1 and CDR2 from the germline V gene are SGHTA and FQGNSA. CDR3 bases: TGTGCCAGCAGCTTAGTTAGCGGGATGTTCTTC. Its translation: CASSLVSGMFF.

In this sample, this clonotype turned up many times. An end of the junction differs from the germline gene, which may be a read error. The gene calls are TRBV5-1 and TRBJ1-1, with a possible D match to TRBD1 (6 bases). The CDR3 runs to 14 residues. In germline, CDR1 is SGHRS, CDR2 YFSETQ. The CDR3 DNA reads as TGTGCCAGCAGTTTAGGGGGGATGAACACTGAAGCTTTCTTT. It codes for CASSLGGMNTEAFF.

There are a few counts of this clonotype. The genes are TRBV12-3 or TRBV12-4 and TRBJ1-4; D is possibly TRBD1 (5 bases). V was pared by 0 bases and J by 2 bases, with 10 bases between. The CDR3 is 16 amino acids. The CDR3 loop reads CASSLAAGNTNEKLFF. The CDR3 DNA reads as TGTGCCAGCAGTTTAGCGGCAGGGAATACTAATGAAAAACTGTTTTTT.

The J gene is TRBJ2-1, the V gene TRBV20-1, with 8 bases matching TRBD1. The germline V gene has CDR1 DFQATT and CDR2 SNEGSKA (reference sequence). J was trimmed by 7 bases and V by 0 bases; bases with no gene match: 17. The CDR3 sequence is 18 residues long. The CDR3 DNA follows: TGCAGTGCTAGAGACCCTCGGGGCTCTTCAGGGGGCTGGAATGAGCAGTTCTTC. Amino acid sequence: CSARDPRGSSGGWNEQFF.

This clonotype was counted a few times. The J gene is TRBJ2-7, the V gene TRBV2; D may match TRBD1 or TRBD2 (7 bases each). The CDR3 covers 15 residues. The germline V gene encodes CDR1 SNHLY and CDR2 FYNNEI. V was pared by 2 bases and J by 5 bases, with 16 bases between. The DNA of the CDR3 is TGTGCCAGCAGTGAATGGGGCCAGGGGGGGGACGAGCAGTACTTC. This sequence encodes CASSEWGQGGDEQYF. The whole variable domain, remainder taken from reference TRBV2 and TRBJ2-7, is EPEVTQTPSHQVTQMGQEVILRCVPISNHLYFYWYRQILGQKVEFLVSFYNNEISEKSEIFDDQFSVERPDGSNFTLKIRSTKLEDSAMYFCASSEWGQGGDEQYFGPGTRLTVT.

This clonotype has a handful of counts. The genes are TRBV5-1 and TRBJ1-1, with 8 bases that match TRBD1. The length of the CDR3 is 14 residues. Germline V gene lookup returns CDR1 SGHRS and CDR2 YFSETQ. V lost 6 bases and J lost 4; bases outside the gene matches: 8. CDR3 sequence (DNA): TGCGCCAGCACCCTTGCAGGGGGCGGCACTGAAGCTTTCTTT. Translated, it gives CASTLAGGGTEAFF.

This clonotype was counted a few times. CDR3 sequence (DNA): TGCGCCAGCAGCTTCTGGGGGCCTGGAAACACCATATATTTT. It yields the protein CASSFWGPGNTIYF. The chain carries TRBV5-1 and TRBJ1-3; tentative D call: TRBD1 (6 bases). The CDR3 runs to 14 residues. Germline-derived CDR1 and CDR2 are SGHRS and YFSETQ. V was shortened by 2 bases and J by 2 bases, with 8 bases between the two germline ends.

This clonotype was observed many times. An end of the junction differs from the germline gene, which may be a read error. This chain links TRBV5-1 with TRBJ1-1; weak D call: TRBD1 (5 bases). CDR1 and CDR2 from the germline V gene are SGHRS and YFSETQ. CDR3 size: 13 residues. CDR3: CASSFGGNTEAFF. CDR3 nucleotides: TGTGCCAGCAGTTTTGGGGGGAACACTGAAGCTTTCTTT. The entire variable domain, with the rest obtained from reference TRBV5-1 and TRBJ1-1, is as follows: KAGVTQTPRYLIKTRGQQVTLSCSPISGHRSVSWYQQTPGQGLQFLFEYFSETQRNKGNFPGRFSGRQFSNSRSEMNVSTLELGDSALYLCASSFGGNTEAFFGQGTRLTVV.

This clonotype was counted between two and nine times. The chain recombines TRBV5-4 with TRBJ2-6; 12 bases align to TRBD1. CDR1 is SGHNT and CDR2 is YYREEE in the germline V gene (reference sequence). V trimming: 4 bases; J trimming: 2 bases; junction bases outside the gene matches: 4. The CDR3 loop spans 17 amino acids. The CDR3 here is CASSQGTGGAGANVLTF. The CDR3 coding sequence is TGTGCCAGCAGCCAGGGGACAGGGGGCGCTGGGGCCAACGTCCTGACTTTC.

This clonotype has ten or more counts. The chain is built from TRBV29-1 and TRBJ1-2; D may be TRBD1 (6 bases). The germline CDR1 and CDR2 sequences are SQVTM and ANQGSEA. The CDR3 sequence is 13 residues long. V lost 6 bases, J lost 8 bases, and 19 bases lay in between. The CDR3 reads CSVPDTGTWGYTF. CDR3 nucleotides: TGCAGCGTCCCCGACACAGGGACCTGGGGCTACACCTTC.

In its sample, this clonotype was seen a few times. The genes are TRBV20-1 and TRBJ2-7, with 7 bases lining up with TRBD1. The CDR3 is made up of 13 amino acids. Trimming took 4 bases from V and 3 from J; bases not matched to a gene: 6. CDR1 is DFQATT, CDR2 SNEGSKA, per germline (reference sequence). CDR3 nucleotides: TGCAGTGCTAAGACGCCAGGGGGCTACGAGCAGTACTTC. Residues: CSAKTPGGYEQYF.